This T cell receptor (beta chain) was recorded in a study of T cell therapy after organ transplantation. Study context: T cells were expanded approximately 2 weeks with 30 CMV class I/II epitopes.

Here immunoSEQ multiplex PCR was the method, and the copy in TCRdb shows in-frame clones only, minus some. The sample includes 1,500 to 2,000 clones, around nine tenths seen only once; the top ten take around 43%. There are 11 residues in the CDR3. The V gene end was trimmed by 6 bases and the J gene end by 10 bases; junction bases not matched to a gene: 2. Germline CDR1 reads MNHEY; CDR2 reads SVGAGI. Time point described: 20-29 weeks after completion of therapy. This clone has just a few counts. Its antigen is currently unknown. This chain uses TRBV6-5 with TRBJ2-1; 8 bases match TRBD2. This clonotype originated in a human patient who had received a solid organ transplant and had CMV disease. The T cells may come from the graft donor. The sample consisted of CD8+ T cells from blood, taken after autologous CMV-specific T cell therapy. For the CDR3, the DNA is TGTGCCAGCAGGGCGGGGGGCGAGCAGTTCTTC. Translation gives CASRAGGEQFF.